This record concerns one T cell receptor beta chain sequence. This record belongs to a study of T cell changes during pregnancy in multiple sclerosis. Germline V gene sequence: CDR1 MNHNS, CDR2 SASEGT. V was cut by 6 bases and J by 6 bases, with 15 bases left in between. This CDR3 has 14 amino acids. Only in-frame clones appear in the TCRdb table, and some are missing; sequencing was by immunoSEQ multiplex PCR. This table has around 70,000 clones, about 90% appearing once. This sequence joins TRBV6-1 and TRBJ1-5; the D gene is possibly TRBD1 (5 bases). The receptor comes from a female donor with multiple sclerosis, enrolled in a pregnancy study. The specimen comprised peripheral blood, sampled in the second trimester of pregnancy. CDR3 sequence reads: CASRGGRGGQPQHF. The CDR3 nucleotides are TGTGCCAGCAGGGGGGGGAGGGGCGGTCAGCCCCAGCATTTT.